This T cell receptor (beta chain) stems from a study of T cell responses to AZD1222 COVID-19 vaccine. The method was immunoSEQ multiplex PCR; TCRdb's version includes in-frame clones alone and lacks a portion of them. This table has under 200,000 clones, around 94% appearing once. This clone was recorded once. Its cognate antigen is unknown. Germline loops: CDR1 SGDLS, CDR2 YYNGEE. CDR3 length equals 15 residues. The ends were cut back, 2 bases at V and 2 bases at J, with 12 bases in the middle. General study findings and limits: Nearly half of the spike-specific TCRs reportedly recognize variant regions that carry no mutations. Among the donors, most were white British and more were female, and clonal diversity was possibly underestimated. Repertoire sampling occurred only after the peak T cell response.

This TCR was recovered from an adult in good health. Source: peripheral blood, taken on day 0 of AZD1222 vaccination. V gene TRBV9 combines with J gene TRBJ2-3; D is possibly TRBD2 (6 bases). Here the CDR3 DNA reads TGTGCCAGCAGCGTGTCGGAGGGCCACACAGATACGCAGTATTTT. Encoded protein: CASSVSEGHTDTQYF.